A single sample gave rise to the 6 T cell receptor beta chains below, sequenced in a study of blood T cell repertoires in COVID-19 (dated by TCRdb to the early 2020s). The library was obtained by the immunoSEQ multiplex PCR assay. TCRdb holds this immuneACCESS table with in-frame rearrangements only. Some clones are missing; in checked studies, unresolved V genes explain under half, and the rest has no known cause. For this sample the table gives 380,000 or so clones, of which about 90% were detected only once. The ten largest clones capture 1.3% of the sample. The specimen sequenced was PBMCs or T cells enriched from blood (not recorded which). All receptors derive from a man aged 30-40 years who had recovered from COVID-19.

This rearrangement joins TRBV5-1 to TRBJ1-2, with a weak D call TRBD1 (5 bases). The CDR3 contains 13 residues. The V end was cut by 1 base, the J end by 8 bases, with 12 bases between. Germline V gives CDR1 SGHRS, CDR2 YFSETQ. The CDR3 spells CASSLQGSEGYTF. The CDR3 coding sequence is TGCGCCAGCAGCTTGCAGGGATCAGAGGGCTACACCTTC.

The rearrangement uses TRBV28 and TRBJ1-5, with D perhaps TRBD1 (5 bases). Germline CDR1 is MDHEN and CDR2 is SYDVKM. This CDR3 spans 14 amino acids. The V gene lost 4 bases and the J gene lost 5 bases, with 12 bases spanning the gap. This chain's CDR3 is CASSSRKGDQPQHF. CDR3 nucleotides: TGTGCCAGCAGTTCAAGGAAAGGGGATCAGCCCCAGCATTTT.

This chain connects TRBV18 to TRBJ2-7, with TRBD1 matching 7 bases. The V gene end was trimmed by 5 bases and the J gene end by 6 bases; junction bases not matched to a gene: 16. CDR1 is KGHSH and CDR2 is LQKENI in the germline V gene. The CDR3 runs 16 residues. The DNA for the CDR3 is TGTGCCAGCTCATCAATTTATAGAGGGACAGACTCCGAGCAGTACTTC. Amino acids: CASSSIYRGTDSEQYF.

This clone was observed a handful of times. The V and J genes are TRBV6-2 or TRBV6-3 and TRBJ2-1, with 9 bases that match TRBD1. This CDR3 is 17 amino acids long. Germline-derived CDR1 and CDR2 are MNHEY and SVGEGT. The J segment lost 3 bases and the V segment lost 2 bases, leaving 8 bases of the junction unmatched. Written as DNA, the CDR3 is TGTGCCAGCAGTTACGTGACAGGGGGGAGGGTCTACAATGAGCAGTTCTTC. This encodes CASSYVTGGRVYNEQFF.

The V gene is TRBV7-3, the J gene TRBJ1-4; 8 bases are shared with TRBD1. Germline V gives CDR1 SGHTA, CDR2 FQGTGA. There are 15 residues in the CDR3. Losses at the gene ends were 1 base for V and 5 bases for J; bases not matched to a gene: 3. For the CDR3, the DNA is TGTGCCAGCAGCTTAAGCTCAGGGGGCAATGAAAAACTGTTTTTT. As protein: CASSLSSGGNEKLFF.

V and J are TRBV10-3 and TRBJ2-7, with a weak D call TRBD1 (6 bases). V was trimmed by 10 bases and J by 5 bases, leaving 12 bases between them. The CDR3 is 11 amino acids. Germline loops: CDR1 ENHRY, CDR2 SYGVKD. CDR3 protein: CATLGQHEQYF. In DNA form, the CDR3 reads TGTGCCACTCTAGGACAGCACGAGCAGTACTTC.